This section outlines one T cell receptor beta chain sequence together with its context. The data were taken from a study of regulatory T cells in long-lasting Graves disease. Through Arm-PCR of CDR3 regions and iRepertoire HTBI primers, TCR beta libraries were built. TCRdb re-derived calls from the multiplex PCR reads in MiXCR, one entry per CDR3 protein. The data show a few hundred thousand distinct CDR3 sequences, with 18% seen just once and approximately 14% held by the top ten. Time point reported: newly diagnosed GD, antithyroid drugs for less than 3 months. From PBMCs, RNA was extracted and then used to make the TCR library. Losses at the gene ends were 4 bases for V and 1 base for J; bases not matched to a gene: 13. Germline loops: CDR1 LNHDA, CDR2 SQIVND (reference sequence). The CDR3 covers 18 residues. This same sample was also taken into another study, of T cells in Graves' hyperthyroidism and ophthalmopathy.

This clonotype was obtained from a woman aged 25 to 45 with Graves disease. This sample comprised peripheral blood mononuclear cells (PBMCs), obtained at new diagnosis, from a patient treated with antithyroid drugs. The J gene is TRBJ2-1, the V gene TRBV19; 7 bases align to TRBD2. CDR3 sequence reads: CASSRETSLPGSYNEQFF. CDR3 bases: TGTGCCAGTAGTAGGGAGACTAGCCTTCCTGGGTCCTACAATGAGCAGTTCTTC.